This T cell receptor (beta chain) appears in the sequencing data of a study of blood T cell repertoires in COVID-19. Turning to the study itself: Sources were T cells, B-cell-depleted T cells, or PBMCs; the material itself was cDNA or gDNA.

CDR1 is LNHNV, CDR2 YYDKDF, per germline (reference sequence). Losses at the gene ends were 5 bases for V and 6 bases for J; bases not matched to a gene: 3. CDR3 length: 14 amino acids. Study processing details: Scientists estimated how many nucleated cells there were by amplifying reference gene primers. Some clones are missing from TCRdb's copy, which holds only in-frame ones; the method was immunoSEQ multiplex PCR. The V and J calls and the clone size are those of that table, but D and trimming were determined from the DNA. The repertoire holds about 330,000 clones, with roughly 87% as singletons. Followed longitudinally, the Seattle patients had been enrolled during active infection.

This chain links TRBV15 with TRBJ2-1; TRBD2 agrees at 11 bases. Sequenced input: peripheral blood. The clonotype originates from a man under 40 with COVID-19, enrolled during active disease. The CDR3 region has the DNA TGTGCCACCAGCGTAGCGGGAGGGAGCAATGAGCAGTTCTTC. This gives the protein CATSVAGGSNEQFF.